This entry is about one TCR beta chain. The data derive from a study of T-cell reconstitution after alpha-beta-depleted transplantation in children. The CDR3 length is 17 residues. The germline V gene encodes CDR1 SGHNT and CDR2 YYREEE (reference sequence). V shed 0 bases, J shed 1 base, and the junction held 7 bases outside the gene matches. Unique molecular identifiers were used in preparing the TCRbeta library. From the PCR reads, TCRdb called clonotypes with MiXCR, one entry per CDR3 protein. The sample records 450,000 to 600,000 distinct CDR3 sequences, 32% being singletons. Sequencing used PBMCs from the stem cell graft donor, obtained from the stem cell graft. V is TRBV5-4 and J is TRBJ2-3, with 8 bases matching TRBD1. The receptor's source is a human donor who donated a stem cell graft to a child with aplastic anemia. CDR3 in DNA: TGTGCCAGCAGCTTGGTAATCGGACAGGGAGGCACAGATACGCAGTATTTT. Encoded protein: CASSLVIGQGGTDTQYF. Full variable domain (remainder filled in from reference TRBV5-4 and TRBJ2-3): ETGVTQSPTHLIKTRGQQVTLRCSSQSGHNTVSWYQQALGQGPQFIFQYYREEENGRGNFPPRFSGLQFPNYSSELNVNALELDDSALYLCASSLVIGQGGTDTQYFGPGTRLTVL.